The 27 T cell receptor beta chains below come from one sample, sequenced in a study of T cell changes during pregnancy in multiple sclerosis. Clones were read by immunoSEQ multiplex PCR, and TCRdb kept only the in-frame ones, dropping some. The data hold roughly 93,000 clones, with less than 95% observed a single time. The material was peripheral blood, obtained before pregnancy. Receptors originate from a female donor with multiple sclerosis, enrolled in a pregnancy study.

The chain joins TRBV6-1 to TRBJ2-1; D might be TRBD2 (6 bases). The V gene lost 8 bases and the J gene lost 5 bases, with 16 bases spanning the gap. The length of the CDR3 is 14 residues. Germline CDR1 and CDR2: MNHNS and SASEGT. CDR3 residues: CASSGFGGHNEQFF. The CDR3 nucleotides read TGTGCCAGCTCAGGGTTCGGAGGGCACAATGAGCAGTTCTTC.

The V and J genes are TRBV7-8 and TRBJ1-5; 7 nucleotides line up with TRBD1. Germline V gene lookup returns CDR1 SGHVS and CDR2 FQNEAQ. V trimming: 2 bases; J trimming: 6 bases; junction bases outside the gene matches: 4. The CDR3 is made up of 14 amino acids. The CDR3 sequence is CASSLQGVGQPQHF. The CDR3 DNA is TGTGCCAGCAGCTTACAGGGGGTTGGTCAGCCCCAGCATTTT.

The chain combines TRBV7-2 with TRBJ2-3, with D possibly matching TRBD2 (6 bases). V was trimmed by 5 bases and J by 0 bases, leaving 18 bases between them. The germline V gene has CDR1 SGHTA and CDR2 FQGNSA. The CDR3 runs 17 residues. The CDR3 DNA reads as TGTGCCAGCAGCCCCCGATGGGGCAGCGGGAGCACAGATACGCAGTATTTT. Its protein is CASSPRWGSGSTDTQYF.

This chain links TRBV5-1 with TRBJ2-3, with 11 nucleotides matching TRBD2. Germline values: CDR1 SGHRS, CDR2 YFSETQ. V was pared by 5 bases and J by 4 bases, with 6 bases of the junction left unmatched. This CDR3 is built from 15 residues. The CDR3 reads CASRIAGGLSDTQYF. Here the CDR3 DNA reads TGCGCCAGCAGAATAGCGGGAGGGCTGTCAGATACGCAGTATTTT.

The chain is built from TRBV7-9 and TRBJ1-1; possible D gene TRBD1, 6 bases. Germline loops: CDR1 SEHNR, CDR2 FQNEAQ (reference sequence). Between the trimmed V and J ends, which lost 5 bases and 2 bases, there was a span of 15 bases. The CDR3 is made up of 15 amino acids. The CDR3 nucleotides are TGTGCCAGCAGCCAGAAACAGGGTTTAAACACTGAAGCTTTCTTT. Its translation: CASSQKQGLNTEAFF. Filled out from reference TRBV7-9 and TRBJ1-1, the complete variable domain reads DTGVSQNPRHKITKRGQNVTFRCDPISEHNRLYWYRQTLGQGPEFLTYFQNEAQLEKSRLLSDRFSAERPKGSFSTLEIQRTEQGDSAMYLCASSQKQGLNTEAFFGQGTRLTVV.

V gene TRBV16 combines with J gene TRBJ2-1; 14 bases fit TRBD2. Trimming cost V 4 bases and J 4 bases; bases outside gene matches: 3. Germline-derived CDR1 and CDR2 are KGHSY and FQNENV. This CDR3 comprises 16 residues. The CDR3, as DNA: TGTGCCAGCAGCCTCCGACTAGCGGGAGGGTACAATGAGCAGTTCTTC. It specifies CASSLRLAGGYNEQFF. The full variable domain, rest sourced from reference TRBV16 and TRBJ2-1, is GEEVAQTPKHLVRGEGQKAKLYCAPIKGHSYVFWYQQVLKNEFKFLISFQNENVFDETGMPKERFSAKCLPNSPCSLEIQATKLEDSAVYFCASSLRLAGGYNEQFFGPGTRLTVL.

This clone is a singleton in its sample. The gene calls are TRBV11-2 and TRBJ2-5; TRBD1 might be the D (6 bases). Trimming shortened V by 4 bases and J by 5 bases, and 20 bases separated the two germline ends. This CDR3 region has 16 residues. Germline V lookup: CDR1 SGHAT, CDR2 FQNNGV. CDR3 coding DNA: TGTGCCAGCAGCTGGGTCTTCAGGGGTTTGGGTGAGACCCAGTACTTC. It is translated as CASSWVFRGLGETQYF. Full variable domain (remainder filled in from reference TRBV11-2 and TRBJ2-5): EAGVAQSPRYKIIEKRQSVAFWCNPISGHATLYWYQQILGQGPKLLIQFQNNGVVDDSQLPKDRFSAERLKGVDSTLKIQPAKLEDSAVYLCASSWVFRGLGETQYFGPGTRLLVL.

The chain uses TRBV28 and TRBJ2-1, with TRBD1 matching 7 bases. V lost 5 bases and J lost 2; bases outside the gene matches: 6. This CDR3 is 15 amino acids long. In germline, CDR1 is MDHEN, CDR2 SYDVKM. CDR3 protein: CASSPRTGTYNEQFF. The CDR3 DNA follows: TGTGCCAGCAGTCCTCGGACAGGTACCTACAATGAGCAGTTCTTC.

The chain recombines TRBV5-1 with TRBJ2-7; D remains unclear. This CDR3 comprises 13 residues. The germline V gene encodes CDR1 SGHRS and CDR2 YFSETQ. The V and J ends lost 4 bases and 3 bases respectively, with 11 bases between them. The CDR3 region is CASSPTWNYEQYF. Written as DNA, the CDR3 is TGCGCCAGCAGCCCGACTTGGAACTACGAGCAGTACTTC.

The gene calls are TRBV29-1 and TRBJ1-1, with D tentatively TRBD1 (5 bases). Germline V CDR1 and CDR2: SQVTM, ANQGSEA. The CDR3 totals 11 residues. Trimming took off 7 bases at V and 13 bases at J, with 19 bases between the two ends. The CDR3 DNA sequence: TGCAGCGCTGGCGAGGGGTCGGGGGATTTCTTT. Protein sequence: CSAGEGSGDFF.

V gene TRBV27 combines with J gene TRBJ2-7, with a weak D call TRBD1 (5 bases). Germline CDR1 is MNHEY and CDR2 is SMNVEV (reference sequence). The CDR3 totals 13 residues. Trimming pared 2 bases from V and 2 bases from J, leaving 7 bases between. The CDR3 loop reads CASSLRGTYEQYF. The DNA of the CDR3 is TGTGCCAGCAGTTTAAGGGGAACCTACGAGCAGTACTTC.

The V gene is TRBV4-2, the J gene TRBJ2-5, with 11 positions matching TRBD1. V shed 1 base and J 0 bases; nucleotides not matched to a gene: 1. The length of the CDR3 is 16 residues. The germline CDR1 and CDR2 sequences are LGHNA and YNFKEQ. In DNA form, the CDR3 reads TGTGCCAGCAGCCAAGGGACAGGGGGCTACCAAGAGACCCAGTACTTC. This translates into CASSQGTGGYQETQYF.

Note on this clone: The same CDR3 can be traced to other DNA sequences in this sample. The chain combines TRBV6-5 with TRBJ1-5; no firm D call. This CDR3 is 13 amino acids long. Per the germline V gene, CDR1 is MNHEY and CDR2 is SVGAGI. V gave up 5 bases and J gave up 4 bases, with 9 bases separating them. The CDR3 reads CASSVNGNQPQHF. The CDR3 bases are TGTGCCAGCAGTGTTAACGGGAATCAGCCCCAGCATTTT.

The chain combines TRBV5-4 with TRBJ2-7; 9 nucleotides agree with TRBD1. This CDR3 region has 13 residues. CDR1 and CDR2 from the germline V gene are SGHNT and YYREEE (reference sequence). Germline trimming cut 4 bases from V and 5 bases from J; bases unmatched to any gene: 4. The CDR3 is CASSPDRGDEQYF. In nucleotides, the CDR3 is TGTGCCAGCAGCCCGGACAGGGGAGACGAGCAGTACTTC.

The chain uses TRBV6-6 and TRBJ2-7; 10 bases agree with TRBD1. The ends lost 3 bases at V and 4 bases at J; junction bases unmatched: 6. The CDR3 runs to 15 residues. Germline-derived CDR1 and CDR2 are MNHNY and SVGAGI (reference sequence). The CDR3 spells CASSYARTGGYEQYF. The CDR3 DNA sequence: TGTGCCAGCAGTTATGCCCGGACAGGGGGGTACGAGCAGTACTTC.

This rearrangement joins TRBV5-4 to TRBJ2-2; D call uncertain. The V gene's germline CDR1 is SGHNT and CDR2 YYREEE (reference sequence). Deletions cut 2 bases from V and 4 bases from J, with 12 bases between. The CDR3 has 15 residues. CDR3 loop: CASSFSRFVTGELFF. CDR3 bases: TGTGCCAGCAGCTTCTCCAGATTCGTCACCGGGGAGCTGTTTTTT. Filled out from reference TRBV5-4 and TRBJ2-2, the complete variable domain reads ETGVTQSPTHLIKTRGQQVTLRCSSQSGHNTVSWYQQALGQGPQFIFQYYREEENGRGNFPPRFSGLQFPNYSSELNVNALELDDSALYLCASSFSRFVTGELFFGEGSRLTVL.

The sample holds one count of this clone. The CDR3 spells CAIDPQGTANYGYTF. The CDR3, as DNA: TGTGCCATTGATCCCCAGGGGACGGCCAACTATGGCTACACCTTC. The chain couples TRBV27 to TRBJ1-2; tentative D call: TRBD1 (6 bases). V gave up 10 bases and J gave up 2 bases, with 20 bases separating them. In germline, CDR1 is MNHEY, CDR2 SMNVEV (reference sequence). This CDR3 spans 15 amino acids.

The chain is built from TRBV11-3 and TRBJ1-1, with 7 bases that match TRBD1. Germline trimming cut 1 base from V and 1 base from J; bases unmatched to any gene: 3. The CDR3 contains 15 residues. The germline CDR1 and CDR2 sequences are SGHNT and YENEEA. CDR3 bases: TGTGCCAGCAGCTTAGGACAGGGCCGGAACACTGAAGCTTTCTTT. Its protein is CASSLGQGRNTEAFF. The full variable domain, in which reference TRBV11-3 and TRBJ1-1 provide the parts outside the CDR3, is EAGVVQSPRYKIIEKKQPVAFWCNPISGHNTLYWYLQNLGQGPELLIRYENEEAVDDSQLPKDRFSAERLKGVDSTLKIQPAELGDSAVYLCASSLGQGRNTEAFFGQGTRLTVV.

The chain links TRBV18 to TRBJ2-7, with 8 bases matching TRBD2. Germline-derived CDR1 and CDR2 are KGHSH and LQKENI. V shed 2 bases, J shed 5 bases, and the junction held 11 bases outside the gene matches. CDR3 length: 16 residues. CDR3 loop: CASSPIWAGGVDEQYF. CDR3 bases: TGTGCCAGCTCACCAATTTGGGCGGGAGGAGTCGACGAGCAGTACTTC.

The J gene is TRBJ1-1, the V gene TRBV7-6; maybe TRBD1 (6 bases). Germline V gives CDR1 SGHVS, CDR2 FNYEAQ. CDR3 size: 15 residues. The germline V and J ends were trimmed by 5 bases and 0 bases, with 13 bases remaining between them. The CDR3 nucleotides read TGTGCCAGCAGCCGACCCCAGGGGTTGAACACTGAAGCTTTCTTT. Amino acid sequence: CASSRPQGLNTEAFF.

The CDR3 DNA sequence: TGTGCCAGCAGTGGTCCCGGCGGGGAGTACTTCAATGAGCAGTTCTTC. This sequence encodes CASSGPGGEYFNEQFF. The V call is TRBV6-1, the J call TRBJ2-1, with a possible D match to TRBD2 (6 bases). The germline V and J ends were trimmed by 4 bases and 6 bases, with 19 bases remaining between them. CDR3 size: 16 residues. Germline CDR1 MNHNS, CDR2 SASEGT.

The V gene is TRBV15, the J gene TRBJ1-1; D is ambiguous. V lost 2 bases, J lost 8 bases, and 12 bases lay in between. Germline V CDR1 and CDR2: LNHNV, YYDKDF (reference sequence). The CDR3 loop spans 13 amino acids. CDR3: CATSRSATEEAFF. Here the CDR3 DNA reads TGTGCCACCAGCAGATCTGCTACGGAGGAAGCTTTCTTT.

As DNA, the CDR3 is TGTGCCAGCAGCATCCCGGGACAGAGGCAAGAGACCCAGTACTTC. Translation: CASSIPGQRQETQYF. This chain joins TRBV7-9 and TRBJ2-5, with 7 bases aligning to TRBD1. The CDR3 contains 15 residues. With V trimmed by 5 bases and J by 2 bases, 8 bases remained unmatched. Germline CDR1 SEHNR, CDR2 FQNEAQ (reference sequence).

The rearrangement uses TRBV2 and TRBJ1-6; 8 nucleotides agree with TRBD1. The germline CDR1 and CDR2 sequences are SNHLY and FYNNEI. Trimming cost V 6 bases and J 4 bases; bases outside gene matches: 8. This CDR3 spans 16 amino acids. Here the CDR3 reads CASRAVQGAYNSPLHF. Written as DNA, the CDR3 is TGTGCCAGCAGAGCGGTTCAGGGGGCGTATAATTCACCCCTCCACTTT.

The rearrangement links TRBV18 to TRBJ2-5; D is uncertain. Trimming shortened V by 3 bases and J by 2 bases, and 4 bases separated the two germline ends. The germline V gene has CDR1 KGHSH and CDR2 LQKENI. This CDR3 region has 12 residues. CDR3 DNA sequence: TGTGCCAGCTCACCTCGGCAAGAGACCCAGTACTTC. The encoded protein is CASSPRQETQYF.

The table lists this clone with a few counts. This rearrangement joins TRBV27 to TRBJ2-2; TRBD2 matches 7 bases. CDR1 and CDR2 (germline): MNHEY, SMNVEV (reference sequence). The CDR3 runs 14 residues. The V segment lost 5 bases and the J segment 7 bases; nucleotides outside the gene matches: 7. This chain's CDR3 is CASSEGGPSGELFF. The CDR3 DNA reads TGTGCCAGCAGTGAGGGAGGGCCAAGCGGGGAGCTGTTTTTT.

The chain couples TRBV25-1 to TRBJ1-5, with D maybe TRBD1 (6 bases). Germline V gene data show CDR1 as MGHDK and CDR2 as SYGVNS. V was cut by 7 bases and J by 9 bases, with 13 bases left in between. This CDR3 is built from 12 residues. This CDR3 is CASTQGTGPQHF. The CDR3 nucleotides are TGTGCCAGCACCCAGGGGACCGGGCCCCAGCATTTT.